The clone carrying this T cell receptor (beta chain) showed up just a few times. Its matching antigen is unknown. An end of the junction differs from the germline gene, which may be a read error. The library came from three nested PCR rounds adapted from ARM-PCR protocols. TCRdb reprocessed the multiplex PCR reads via MiXCR and lists one record per CDR3 protein. The top ten clones hold approximately 28% of a sample with some 100,000 distinct CDR3 sequences, less than 85% of them seen once. The source of the sample is a study of tumor and adjacent non-tumor tissue in lung cancer. Study as a whole: The cohort had around eleven adenocarcinoma, 2 squamous cell and 1 small cell patients. Study results and limitations: Shorter survival was associated with higher TCR diversity in tumors. Tumor tissue had significantly higher TCR diversity than normal lung.

CDR3 size: 13 residues. The germline V gene encodes CDR1 SQVTM and CDR2 ANQGSEA. This sample's RNA came from whole unsorted tissue. This non-tumor lung sample came from over 3 cm beyond the tumor edge. What was sequenced was distant non-tumor lung tissue. The chain carries TRBV29-1 and TRBJ2-2; D is undetermined. This clonotype was obtained from a man aged 55 to 70 with small cell lung cancer. CDR3 sequence: CNVRLANTGELFF. DNA for the CDR3: TGCAACGTTAGGTTAGCGAACACCGGGGAGCTGTTTTTT.